This TCR beta chain derives from a study of CD8+CD57+ T cells in acquired aplastic anemia. As for the study in general: Across the sorted CD4+ and CD8+ cells, DNA amounts averaged roughly 3 ug. Healthy-donor CD4+ cells averaged roughly 10.8 million reads. Findings of the study overall: Patients and controls shared 25 to 35 CD8+ CDR3 sequences, highly expressed in patients.

CDR3 and TCR beta VDJ profiling relied on a genomic DNA template. MiXCR, run by TCRdb on the reads, gives a single entry per CDR3 protein. Counted here are approximately 45,000 distinct CDR3 sequences, 70% to 80% occurring once; the ten biggest clones make up under 40%. About this clonotype: The antigen is not known.

Per the germline V gene, CDR1 is LNHNV and CDR2 is YYDKDF (reference sequence). Trimming removed 1 base from V and 6 bases from J, with 3 bases in between. This CDR3 contains 12 residues. The source material was sorted CD4+, CD8+, or CD8+CD57+ T cells (not recorded which) from PBMCs. This chain connects TRBV15 to TRBJ2-2; no clear D gene. This receptor was obtained from a human donor in good health, serving as a control. CDR3 residues: CATSRVSGELFF. Here the CDR3 DNA reads TGTGCCACCAGCAGAGTTTCCGGGGAGCTGTTTTTT.